This TCR beta chain emerged from a study of shared clonotypes between healthy human individuals. Study summary: Each donor contributed plates that comprised three CD4 naive, three CD4 memory, two CD8 naive and one CD8 memory.

Remarks on this clone: The target antigen is unknown.

The method was immunoSEQ multiplex PCR; TCRdb's version includes in-frame clones alone and lacks a portion of them. The table includes about 2.2 million clones, about 94% detected once. Naive CD8 cells were CD45RO-negative, positively selected for CCR7, excluding terminally differentiated effector memory CD45RA+ cells. All participating donors were Caucasian adults from Nashville, Tennessee. Findings of the study overall: The sharing of 5% to 6.5% of naive CD4 clonotypes was seen across several donors. The expectation was that sequencing depth would affect clonotype sharing among donors.

The receptor comes from a young man in good health. Some clones in this sample may be carry-over from other donors' samples. The specimen was naive CD8+ T cells from PBMCs.

CDR3 sequence reads: CASRPWATGGGTEAFF. In DNA form, the CDR3 reads TGTGCCAGCAGACCTTGGGCGACAGGGGGGGGCACTGAAGCTTTCTTT. The chain is built from TRBV27 and TRBJ1-1; 9 nucleotides line up with TRBD1. Germline V gene lookup returns CDR1 MNHEY and CDR2 SMNVEV (reference sequence). J was trimmed by 4 bases and V by 6 bases; bases with no gene match: 12. The CDR3 is 16 residues long.